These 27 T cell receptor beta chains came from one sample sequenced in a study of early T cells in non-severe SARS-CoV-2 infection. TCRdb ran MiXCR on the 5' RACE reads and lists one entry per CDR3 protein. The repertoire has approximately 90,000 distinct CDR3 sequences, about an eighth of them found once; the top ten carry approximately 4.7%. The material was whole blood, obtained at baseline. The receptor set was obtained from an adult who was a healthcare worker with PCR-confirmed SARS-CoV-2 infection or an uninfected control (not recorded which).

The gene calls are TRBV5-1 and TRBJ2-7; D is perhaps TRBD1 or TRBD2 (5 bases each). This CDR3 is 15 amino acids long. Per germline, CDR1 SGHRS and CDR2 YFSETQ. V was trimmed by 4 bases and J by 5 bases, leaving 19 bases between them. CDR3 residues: CASSRDQPPANEQYF. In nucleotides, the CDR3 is TGCGCCAGCAGCCGGGACCAGCCCCCTGCGAACGAGCAGTACTTC. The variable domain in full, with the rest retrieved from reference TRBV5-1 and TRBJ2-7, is KAGVTQTPRYLIKTRGQQVTLSCSPISGHRSVSWYQQTPGQGLQFLFEYFSETQRNKGNFPGRFSGRQFSNSRSEMNVSTLELGDSALYLCASSRDQPPANEQYFGPGTRLTVT.

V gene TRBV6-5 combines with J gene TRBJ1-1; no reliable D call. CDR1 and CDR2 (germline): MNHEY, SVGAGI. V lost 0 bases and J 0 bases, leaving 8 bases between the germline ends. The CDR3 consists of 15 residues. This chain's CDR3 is CASSYSRFMNTEAFF. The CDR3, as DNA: TGTGCCAGCAGTTACTCCCGATTTATGAACACTGAAGCTTTCTTT.

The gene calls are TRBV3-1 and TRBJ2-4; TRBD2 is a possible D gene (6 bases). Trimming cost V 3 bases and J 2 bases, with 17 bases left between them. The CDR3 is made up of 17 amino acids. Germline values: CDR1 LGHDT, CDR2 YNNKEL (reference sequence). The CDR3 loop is CASSHVRGKGSKNIQYF. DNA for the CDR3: TGTGCCAGCAGCCACGTTCGCGGGAAAGGGTCCAAAAACATTCAGTACTTC.

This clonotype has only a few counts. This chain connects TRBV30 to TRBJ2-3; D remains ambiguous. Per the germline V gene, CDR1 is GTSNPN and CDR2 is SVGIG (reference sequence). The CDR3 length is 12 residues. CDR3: CAFGAATDTQYF. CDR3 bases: TGTGCATTCGGCGCAGCTACAGATACGCAGTATTTT.

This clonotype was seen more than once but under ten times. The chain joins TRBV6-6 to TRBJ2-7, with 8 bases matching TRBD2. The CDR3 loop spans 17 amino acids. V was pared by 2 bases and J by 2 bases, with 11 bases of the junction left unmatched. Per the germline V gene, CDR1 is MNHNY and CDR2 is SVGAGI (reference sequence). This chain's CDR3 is CASSYGAAGGATYEQYF. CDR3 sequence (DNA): TGTGCCAGCAGTTACGGCGCGGCGGGGGGCGCCACCTACGAGCAGTACTTC.

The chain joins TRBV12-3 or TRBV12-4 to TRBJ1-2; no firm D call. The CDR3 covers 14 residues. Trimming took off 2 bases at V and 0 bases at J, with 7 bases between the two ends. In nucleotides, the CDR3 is TGTGCCAGCAGTTTAAGACGCACTAACTATGGCTACACCTTC. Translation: CASSLRRTNYGYTF.

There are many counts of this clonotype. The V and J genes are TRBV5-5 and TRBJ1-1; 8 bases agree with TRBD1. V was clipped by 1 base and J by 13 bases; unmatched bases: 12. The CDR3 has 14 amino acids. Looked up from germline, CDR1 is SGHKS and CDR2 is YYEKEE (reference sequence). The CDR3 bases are TGTGCCAGCAGCTTGTCCGTGACAGGGGCCCTGGTTTTCTTT. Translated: CASSLSVTGALVFF.

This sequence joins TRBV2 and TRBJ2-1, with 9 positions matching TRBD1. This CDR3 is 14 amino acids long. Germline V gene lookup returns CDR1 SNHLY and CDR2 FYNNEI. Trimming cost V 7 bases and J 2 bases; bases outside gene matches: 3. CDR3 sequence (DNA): TGTGCCAGCACGGGACAGGGCACCTACAATGAGCAGTTCTTC. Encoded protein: CASTGQGTYNEQFF.

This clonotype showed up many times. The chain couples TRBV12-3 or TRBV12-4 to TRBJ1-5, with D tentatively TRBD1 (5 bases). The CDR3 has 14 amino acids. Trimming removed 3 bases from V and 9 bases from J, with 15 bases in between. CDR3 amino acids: CASSFSGQYRPQHF. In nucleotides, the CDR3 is TGTGCCAGCAGTTTTTCCGGACAATATCGGCCCCAGCATTTT.

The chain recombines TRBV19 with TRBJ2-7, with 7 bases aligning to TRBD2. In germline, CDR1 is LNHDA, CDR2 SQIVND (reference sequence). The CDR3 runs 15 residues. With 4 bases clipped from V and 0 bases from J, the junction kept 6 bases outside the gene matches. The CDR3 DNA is TGTGCCAGTAGTACCACCGGGACTACCTCCTACGAGCAGTACTTC. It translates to CASSTTGTTSYEQYF.

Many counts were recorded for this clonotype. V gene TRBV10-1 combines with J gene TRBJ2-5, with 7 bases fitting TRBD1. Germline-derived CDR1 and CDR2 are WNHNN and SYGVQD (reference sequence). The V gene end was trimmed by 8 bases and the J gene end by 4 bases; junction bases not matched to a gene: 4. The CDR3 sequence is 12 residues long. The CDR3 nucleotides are TGCGCCAGCGGGGACAGTGTAGAGACCCAGTACTTC. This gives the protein CASGDSVETQYF.

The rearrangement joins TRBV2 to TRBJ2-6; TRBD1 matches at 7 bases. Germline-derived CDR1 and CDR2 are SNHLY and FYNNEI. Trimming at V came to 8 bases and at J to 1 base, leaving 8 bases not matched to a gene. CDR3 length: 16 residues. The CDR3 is CASPGTDPSGANVLTF. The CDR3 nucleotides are TGTGCCAGCCCCGGGACAGACCCTTCTGGGGCCAACGTCCTGACTTTC. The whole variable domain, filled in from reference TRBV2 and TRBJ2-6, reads EPEVTQTPSHQVTQMGQEVILRCVPISNHLYFYWYRQILGQKVEFLVSFYNNEISEKSEIFDDQFSVERPDGSNFTLKIRSTKLEDSAMYFCASPGTDPSGANVLTFGAGSRLTVL.

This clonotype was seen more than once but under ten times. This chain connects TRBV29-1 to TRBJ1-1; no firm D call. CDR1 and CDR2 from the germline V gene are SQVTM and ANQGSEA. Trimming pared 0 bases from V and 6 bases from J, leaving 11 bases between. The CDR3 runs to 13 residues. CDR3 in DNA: TGCAGCGTTGAAGATCTCAGTGATCCTGAAGCTTTCTTT. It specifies CSVEDLSDPEAFF.

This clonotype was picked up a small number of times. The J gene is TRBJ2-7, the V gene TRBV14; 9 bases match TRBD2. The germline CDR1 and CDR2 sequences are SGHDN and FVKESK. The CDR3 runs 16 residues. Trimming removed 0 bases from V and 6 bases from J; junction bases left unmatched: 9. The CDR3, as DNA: TGTGCCAGCAGCCAAGATGCTTGGAGCGGGAGGCTCGAGCAGTACTTC. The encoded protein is CASSQDAWSGRLEQYF.

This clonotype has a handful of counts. The CDR3 DNA follows: TGTGCCTGGAGTCGGTGGAGGTTGAGCACTGAAGCTTTCTTT. This encodes CAWSRWRLSTEAFF. The chain employs TRBV30 and TRBJ1-1; D unclear. The germline V gene encodes CDR1 GTSNPN and CDR2 SVGIG (reference sequence). V was clipped by 2 bases and J by 4 bases, with 14 bases between them. This CDR3 has 14 residues.

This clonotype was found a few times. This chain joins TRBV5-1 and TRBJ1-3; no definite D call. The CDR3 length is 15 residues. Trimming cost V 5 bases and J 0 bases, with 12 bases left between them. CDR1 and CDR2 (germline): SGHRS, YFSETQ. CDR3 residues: CASRPLGSSGNTIYF. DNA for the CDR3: TGCGCCAGCAGGCCATTGGGGAGCTCTGGAAACACCATATATTTT.

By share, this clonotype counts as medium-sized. The CDR3 DNA follows: TGCGCCAGCAGCTTGCTGGGGAACACTGAAGCTTTCTTT. It is translated as CASSLLGNTEAFF. V usage is TRBV5-1 and J usage is TRBJ1-1; D gene ambiguous. This CDR3 comprises 13 residues. The V end was cut by 1 base, the J end by 1 base, with 5 bases between. Germline CDR1 reads SGHRS; CDR2 reads YFSETQ.

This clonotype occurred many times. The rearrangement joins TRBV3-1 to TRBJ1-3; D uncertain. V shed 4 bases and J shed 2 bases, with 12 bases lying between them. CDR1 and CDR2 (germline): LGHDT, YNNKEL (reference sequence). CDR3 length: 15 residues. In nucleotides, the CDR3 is TGTGCCAGCAGCCTCCCAAGGACCGCTGGAAACACCATATATTTT. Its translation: CASSLPRTAGNTIYF.

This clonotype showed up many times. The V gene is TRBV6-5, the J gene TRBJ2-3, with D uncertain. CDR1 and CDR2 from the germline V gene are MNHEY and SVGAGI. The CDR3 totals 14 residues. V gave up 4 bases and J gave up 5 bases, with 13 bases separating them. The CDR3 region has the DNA TGTGCCAGCAGTTCAGCCTCTTTGAGAGATACGCAGTATTTT. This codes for CASSSASLRDTQYF.

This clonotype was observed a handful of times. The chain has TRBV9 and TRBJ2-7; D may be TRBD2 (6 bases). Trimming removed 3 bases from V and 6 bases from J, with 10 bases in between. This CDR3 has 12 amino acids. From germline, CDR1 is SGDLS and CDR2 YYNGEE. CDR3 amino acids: CASSADGSEQYF. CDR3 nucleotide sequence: TGTGCCAGCAGCGCTGACGGGAGCGAGCAGTACTTC.

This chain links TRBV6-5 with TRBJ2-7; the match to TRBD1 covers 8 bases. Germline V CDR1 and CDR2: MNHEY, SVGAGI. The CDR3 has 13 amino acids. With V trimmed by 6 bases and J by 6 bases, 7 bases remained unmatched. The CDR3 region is CASSGQGMSEQYF. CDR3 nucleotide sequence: TGTGCCAGCAGCGGACAGGGAATGAGCGAGCAGTACTTC.

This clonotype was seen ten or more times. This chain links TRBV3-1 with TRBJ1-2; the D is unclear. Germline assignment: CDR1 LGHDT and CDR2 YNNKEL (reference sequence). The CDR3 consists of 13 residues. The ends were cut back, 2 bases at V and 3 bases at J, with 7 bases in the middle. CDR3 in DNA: TGTGCCAGCAGCCAATCTAATTACTATGGCTACACCTTC. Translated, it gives CASSQSNYYGYTF.

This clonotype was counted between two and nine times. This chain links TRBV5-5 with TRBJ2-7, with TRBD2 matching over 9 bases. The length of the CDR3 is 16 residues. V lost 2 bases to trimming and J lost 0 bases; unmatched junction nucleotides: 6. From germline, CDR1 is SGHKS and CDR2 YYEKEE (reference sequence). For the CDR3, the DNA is TGTGCCAGCAGCTTCACTAGCGGGCTGAGCTCCTACGAGCAGTACTTC. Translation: CASSFTSGLSSYEQYF.

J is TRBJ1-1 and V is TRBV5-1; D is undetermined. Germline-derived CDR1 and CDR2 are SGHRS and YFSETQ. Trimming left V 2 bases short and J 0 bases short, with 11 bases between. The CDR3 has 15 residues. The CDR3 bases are TGCGCCAGCAGCTTTAGTAATCCCTTGAACACTGAAGCTTTCTTT. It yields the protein CASSFSNPLNTEAFF. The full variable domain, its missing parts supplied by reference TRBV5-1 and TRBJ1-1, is KAGVTQTPRYLIKTRGQQVTLSCSPISGHRSVSWYQQTPGQGLQFLFEYFSETQRNKGNFPGRFSGRQFSNSRSEMNVSTLELGDSALYLCASSFSNPLNTEAFFGQGTRLTVV.

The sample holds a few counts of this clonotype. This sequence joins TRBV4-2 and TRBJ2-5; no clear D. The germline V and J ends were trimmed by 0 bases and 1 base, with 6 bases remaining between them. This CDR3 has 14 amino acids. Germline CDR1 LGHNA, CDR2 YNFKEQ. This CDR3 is CASSQEGSQETQYF. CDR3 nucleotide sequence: TGTGCCAGCAGCCAAGAGGGATCCCAAGAGACCCAGTACTTC.

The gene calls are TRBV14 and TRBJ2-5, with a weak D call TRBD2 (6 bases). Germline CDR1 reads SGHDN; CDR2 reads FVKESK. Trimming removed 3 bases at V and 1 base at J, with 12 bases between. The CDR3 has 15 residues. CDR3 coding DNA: TGTGCCAGCAGCCACACGGGACTGATCCAAGAGACCCAGTACTTC. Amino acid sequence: CASSHTGLIQETQYF.

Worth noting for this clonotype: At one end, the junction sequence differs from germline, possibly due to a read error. This CDR3 reads CASSFQGLAGEDRF. CDR3 DNA: TGTGCCAGCAGTTTTCAAGGACTAGCGGGAGAGGATCGCTTC. The V gene is TRBV6-2 or TRBV6-3, the J gene TRBJ2-7; 13 bases fit TRBD2. The germline CDR1 and CDR2 sequences are MNHEY and SVGEGT. There are 14 residues in the CDR3.